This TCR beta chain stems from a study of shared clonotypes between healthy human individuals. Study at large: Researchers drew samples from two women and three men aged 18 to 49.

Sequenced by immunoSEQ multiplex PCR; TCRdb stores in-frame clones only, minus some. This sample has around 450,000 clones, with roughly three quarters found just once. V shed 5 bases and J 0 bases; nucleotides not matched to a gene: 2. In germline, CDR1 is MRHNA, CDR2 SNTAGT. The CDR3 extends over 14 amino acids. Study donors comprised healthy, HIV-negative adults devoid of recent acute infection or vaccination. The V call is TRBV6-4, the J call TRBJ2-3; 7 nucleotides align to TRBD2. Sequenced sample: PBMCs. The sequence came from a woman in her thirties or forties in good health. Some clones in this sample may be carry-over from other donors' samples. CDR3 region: CASSREVSTDTQYF. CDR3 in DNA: TGTGCCAGCAGTCGGGAGGTGAGCACAGATACGCAGTATTTT.